This T cell receptor beta chain was captured in a study of T cell responses to AZD1222 COVID-19 vaccine. Method: immunoSEQ multiplex PCR; TCRdb's copy keeps in-frame clones and lacks some. The table shows about 110,000 clones, with approximately 86% occurring only once. Overall study findings and caveats: Rises in breadth and depth of Spike-specific TCRs came after two AZD1222 doses.

CDR3 length equals 14 residues. Germline V gene lookup returns CDR1 SGHNT and CDR2 YYREEE (reference sequence). Trimming removed 3 bases from V and 6 bases from J, with 12 bases in between. A word on this clone: The antigen is unknown.

This receptor was identified in an adult in good health. The chain has TRBV5-4 and TRBJ2-2, with D maybe TRBD2 (6 bases). Here the sequenced sample was peripheral blood, taken on day 0 of AZD1222 vaccination. The CDR3 protein is CASSWGWGAGELFF. The CDR3 DNA follows: TGTGCCAGCAGCTGGGGGTGGGGGGCCGGGGAGCTGTTTTTT.